This T cell receptor beta chain was sequenced for a study of T cells in Graves' hyperthyroidism and ophthalmopathy. Notes on the study in general: Through a model of 13 V-J features, ophthalmopathy was separated from stable hyperthyroidism. Most clonotypes that expanded in the thyroid above 0.001 also showed up in blood.

Any patient presenting with uncontrolled infection, other autoimmune disease, pregnancy or lactation was left out. Clinical symptoms, serum thyroxine, TRAb, thyroid ultrasound and orbital computed tomography informed diagnoses. Template material for amplifying TCR beta CDR3 regions consisted of RNA transcripts. First-round RT-PCR targeting the TCR CDR3 was performed with the HTBI primer set. A single record per CDR3 protein comes from TCRdb applying MiXCR to the multiplex PCR reads. This table holds about 690,000 distinct CDR3 sequences, around a sixth found once. This clonotype was seen at least ten times. Its antigen is as yet unknown. Material: blood. The TCR was taken from a man aged 50-60 years with Graves' hyperthyroidism.

This CDR3 is CASSQTSVTYEQYF. CDR3 coding DNA: TGTGCCAGCAGTCAGACTAGCGTAACCTACGAGCAGTACTTC. V and J are TRBV28 and TRBJ2-7; 8 positions match TRBD2. The CDR3 runs to 14 residues. V was clipped by 5 bases and J by 2 bases; unmatched bases: 5. Germline CDR1 MDHEN, CDR2 SYDVKM.